The present entry profiles one T cell receptor (beta chain) with its context. Its target is not known. The junction departs from the called germline gene at one end, perhaps through a read error. This entry comes from a study of shared clonotypes between healthy human individuals. Looked up from germline, CDR1 is SSHAT and CDR2 is FNYEAQ (reference sequence). The CDR3 sequence is 16 residues long. Sequenced by immunoSEQ multiplex PCR; TCRdb stores in-frame clones only, minus some. The profile covers approximately 2.5 million clones, with approximately 90% appearing a single time and around 0.14% taken by the ten largest. Whole-study results and caveats: Relative to memory subsets, naive subsets generally showed larger estimated richness.

The chain recombines TRBV7-7 with TRBJ2-5, with 10 bases aligning to TRBD2. Material: naive CD4+ T cells sorted from blood. Subset specified: CD45RA+ positively selected. This clonotype was sampled from a man aged 18 to 29 in good health. CDR3 sequence: CASSLALGLAQETQYF. The DNA of the CDR3 is TGTGCTAGCAGCTTAGCGCTGGGACTAGCGCAAGAGACCCAGTACTTC.